The clone carrying this T cell receptor (beta chain) was detected once. Generated by immunoSEQ multiplex PCR, the TCRdb table keeps only in-frame clones and is missing some. The table shows roughly 170,000 clones, with 80% to 95% occurring only once. This entry comes from a study of control samples from healthy donors and cancer patients. The sample consisted of blood. The receptor was isolated from a woman aged 35 to 49 in good health.

The CDR3 sequence is CASSEYSTDTQYF. The CDR3 region has the DNA TGTGCCAGCAGTGAATATAGCACAGATACGCAGTATTTT. J is TRBJ2-3 and V is TRBV2; D not resolved. From germline, CDR1 is SNHLY and CDR2 FYNNEI. This CDR3 has 13 residues. V lost 2 bases to trimming and J lost 0 bases, with 3 bases between them.